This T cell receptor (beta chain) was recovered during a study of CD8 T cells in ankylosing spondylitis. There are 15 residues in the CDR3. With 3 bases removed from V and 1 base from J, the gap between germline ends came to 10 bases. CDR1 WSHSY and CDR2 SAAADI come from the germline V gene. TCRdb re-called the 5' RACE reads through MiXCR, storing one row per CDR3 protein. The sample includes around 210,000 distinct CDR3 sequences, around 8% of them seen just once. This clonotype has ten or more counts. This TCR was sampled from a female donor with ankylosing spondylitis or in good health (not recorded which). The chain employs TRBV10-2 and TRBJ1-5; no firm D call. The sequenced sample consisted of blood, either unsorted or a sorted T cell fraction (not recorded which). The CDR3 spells CASSDEILSNQPQHF. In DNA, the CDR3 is TGCGCCAGCAGTGATGAGATATTAAGCAATCAGCCCCAGCATTTT.